This TCR beta chain was recorded in a study of regulatory T cells in long-lasting Graves disease. iRepertoire HTBI primers and Arm-PCR of CDR3 regions built TCR beta libraries. The authors' processing: Throughout the samples, researchers identified 50 to 75 TRBV and 13 to 15 TRBJ segments. TCRdb re-called the multiplex PCR reads with MiXCR, one entry per CDR3 protein. These V and J calls are TCRdb output, not the study's own analysis. The table records approximately 360,000 distinct CDR3 sequences, roughly 24% of them present only once. V was trimmed by 2 bases and J by 0 bases, leaving 20 bases between them. The CDR3 runs to 18 residues. Germline V lookup: CDR1 LGHNA, CDR2 YNFKEQ. Time point described: persistent/refractory GD, antithyroid drugs over 5 years with positive TRAb. Scientists built the TCR library using RNA that was extracted from PBMCs. This clonotype was observed a few times.

The V and J genes are TRBV4-2 and TRBJ2-7, with a weak D call TRBD1 (6 bases). The clonotype originates from a woman between 40 and 55 years old with Graves disease. The sequencing here drew on peripheral blood mononuclear cells (PBMCs), taken when the disease was refractory, from a patient treated with antithyroid drugs. The CDR3, as DNA: TGTGCCAGCAGCCAAAAACAGTCCATAACAGGGACCTCCTACGAGCAGTACTTC. Protein product: CASSQKQSITGTSYEQYF.